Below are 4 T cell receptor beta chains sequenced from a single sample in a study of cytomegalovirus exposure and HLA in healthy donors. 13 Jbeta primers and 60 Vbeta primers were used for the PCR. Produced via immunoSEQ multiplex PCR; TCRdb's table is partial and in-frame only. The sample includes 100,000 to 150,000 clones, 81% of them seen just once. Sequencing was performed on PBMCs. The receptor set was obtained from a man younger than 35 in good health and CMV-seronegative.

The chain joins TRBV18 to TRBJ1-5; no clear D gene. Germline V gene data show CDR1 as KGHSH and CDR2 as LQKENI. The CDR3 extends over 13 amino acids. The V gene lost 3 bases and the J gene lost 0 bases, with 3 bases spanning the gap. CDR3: CASSPYSNQPQHF. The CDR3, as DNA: TGTGCCAGCTCACCTTATAGCAATCAGCCCCAGCATTTT.

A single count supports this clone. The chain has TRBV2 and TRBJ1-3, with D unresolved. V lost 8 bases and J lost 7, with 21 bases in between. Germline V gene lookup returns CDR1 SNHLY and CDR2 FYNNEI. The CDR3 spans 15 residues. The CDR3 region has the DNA TGTGCCAGCTTAGGGAGACCATCGGTGGGGAACACCATATATTTT. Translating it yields CASLGRPSVGNTIYF.

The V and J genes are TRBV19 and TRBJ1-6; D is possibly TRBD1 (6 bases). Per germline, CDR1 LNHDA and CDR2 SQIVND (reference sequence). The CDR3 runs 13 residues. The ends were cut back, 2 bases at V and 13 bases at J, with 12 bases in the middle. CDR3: CASSIQGPPPLHF. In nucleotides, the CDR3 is TGTGCCAGTAGTATACAGGGGCCCCCGCCCCTCCACTTT.

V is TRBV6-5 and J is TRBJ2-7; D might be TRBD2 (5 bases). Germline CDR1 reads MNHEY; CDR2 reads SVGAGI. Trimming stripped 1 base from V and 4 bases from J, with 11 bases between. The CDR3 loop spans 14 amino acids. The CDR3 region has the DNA TGTGCCAGCAGTTACTACAAAGGAGGTTACGAGCAGTACTTC. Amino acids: CASSYYKGGYEQYF.